This record concerns one TCR beta chain sequence. Antigen: not known. Data came from immunoSEQ multiplex PCR; TCRdb stores just in-frame clones and leaves some out. The sample records 110,000 to 150,000 clones, 80% to 95% being singletons. This record comes from a study of T cell responses to AZD1222 COVID-19 vaccine. Study conclusions and caveats: The donor group comprised mostly white British people and more females; the analysis possibly underestimated clonal diversity. Spike-wide vaccine-associated CD4 TCRs dominated at 160-218 and 743-854. Repertoire sampling was restricted to post-peak T cell response timepoints.

This CDR3 comprises 14 residues. V dropped 8 bases and J dropped 0; count of bases not matched to a gene: 6. Germline CDR1 reads MNHEY; CDR2 reads SVGAGI. The sequence derives from an adult who received the AZD1222 COVID-19 vaccine. V usage is TRBV6-5 and J usage is TRBJ1-1; TRBD1 matches at 7 bases. Specimen: peripheral blood, collected 28 days after the second AZD1222 dose. The CDR3 region is CASRAGQMNTEAFF. The CDR3 nucleotides are TGTGCCAGCCGAGCGGGACAGATGAACACTGAAGCTTTCTTT.